Described below is a single TCR beta chain sequence and its context. Antigen unknown. The data stem from a study of siplizumab effects on memory and regulatory T cells. Overall study findings and caveats: Alloreactive clones mapping to unstimulated subsets formed only a minor fraction. Naive T cells, seemingly more diverse than memory cells, seemed major alloresponse contributors. Siplizumab conditions gave an average of around 70% Treg-derived mappable alloreactive CD4+ clones, versus less than 35% for controls. Siplizumab significantly lowered the alloreactive sequences that could be traced to unstimulated CD4+ memory cells.

V lost 4 bases and J lost 6; bases outside the gene matches: 9. CDR1 and CDR2 from the germline V gene are MNHEY and SMNVEV (reference sequence). The CDR3 totals 16 residues. The repertoire was sequenced with immunoSEQ multiplex PCR; TCRdb's copy has only in-frame clones and lacks some. The top ten hold about 11% of the sample, which has approximately 100,000 clones, 85% to 95% seen once. The receptor comes from a human donor in good health. V is TRBV27 and J is TRBJ2-2, with 9 bases lining up with TRBD2. Sample: non-Treg CD4+ T cells sorted from blood. The CDR3: CASSSPGLASAGELFF. CDR3 in DNA: TGTGCCAGCAGTTCACCGGGACTAGCTTCGGCCGGGGAGCTGTTTTTT.